Following are 15 T cell receptor beta chains from one sample sequenced in a study of T cell responses to AZD1222 COVID-19 vaccine (dated by TCRdb to the early 2020s). Libraries came from the immunoSEQ multiplex PCR assay. TCRdb carries this immuneACCESS record with in-frame sequences only. Its versions omit some clonotypes, under half of them owing to an unresolved V gene in the studies checked, with the rest unexplained. This sample comprises some 150,000 clones, 88% of them detected only once. Approximately 3.6% of the sample is taken by the ten largest. The time point tag for this specimen amounts to: baseline before first vaccination. The treatment or condition label, as the study defines it: meningococcal conjugate vaccine given as trial control. Sequenced here: peripheral blood, sampled on day 0 of MenACWY control vaccination. These receptors were obtained from an adult in good health.

For the CDR3, the DNA is TGTGCCAGCAGTTCCCTCGGGACAAGGAATCAGCCCCAGCATTTT. This sequence encodes CASSSLGTRNQPQHF. The rearrangement joins TRBV27 to TRBJ1-5; possible D gene TRBD1, 6 bases. The V gene lost 4 bases and the J gene lost 4 bases, with 14 bases spanning the gap. CDR1 and CDR2 (germline): MNHEY, SMNVEV (reference sequence). The CDR3 runs 15 residues.

The chain joins TRBV5-5 to TRBJ1-1; unclear D gene. The V end lost 7 bases, the J end lost 6 bases, and 16 bases lay between the germline ends. Germline CDR1 SGHKS, CDR2 YYEKEE (reference sequence). The CDR3 contains 13 residues. The CDR3 bases are TGTGCCAGCGAAATCGCCCCGGAGGCTGAAGCTTTCTTT. Amino acids: CASEIAPEAEAFF.

The chain joins TRBV9 to TRBJ2-5; D gene uncertain. Germline CDR1 SGDLS, CDR2 YYNGEE. There are 14 residues in the CDR3. Trimming removed 4 bases at V and 2 bases at J, with 12 bases between. The CDR3 region has the DNA TGTGCCAGCAGCCCATTTCCCACGCAAGAGACCCAGTACTTC. Protein sequence: CASSPFPTQETQYF.

The chain links TRBV2 to TRBJ2-3; 13 bases agree with TRBD2. The CDR3 has 15 amino acids. Germline CDR1 reads SNHLY; CDR2 reads FYNNEI. With V trimmed by 6 bases and J by 2 bases, 2 bases remained unmatched. This CDR3 reads CASRGTSGITDTQYF. CDR3 DNA: TGTGCCAGCAGGGGGACTAGCGGGATCACAGATACGCAGTATTTT.

The gene calls are TRBV9 and TRBJ2-1; TRBD2 is a possible D gene (6 bases). Germline CDR1 SGDLS, CDR2 YYNGEE. This CDR3 comprises 13 residues. V was cut by 4 bases and J by 13 bases, with 18 bases left in between. The CDR3 protein is CASSPRLEYIQFF. The CDR3 coding sequence is TGTGCCAGCAGCCCCCGACTAGAGTATATTCAGTTCTTC.

This chain connects TRBV18 to TRBJ2-5; 15 bases are a match to TRBD2. CDR1 is KGHSH, CDR2 LQKENI, per germline. V lost 3 bases to trimming and J lost 6 bases; unmatched junction nucleotides: 8. The CDR3 has 17 amino acids. The CDR3 region is CASSPRTSGRAFQTQYF. CDR3 DNA: TGTGCCAGCTCACCTCGGACTAGCGGGAGGGCCTTTCAGACCCAGTACTTC. The entire variable domain, with the rest obtained from reference TRBV18 and TRBJ2-5, is as follows: NAGVMQNPRHLVRRRGQEARLRCSPMKGHSHVYWYRQLPEEGLKFMVYLQKENIIDESGMPKERFSAEFPKEGPSILRIQQVVRGDSAAYFCASSPRTSGRAFQTQYFGPGTRLLVL.

The chain combines TRBV5-4 with TRBJ2-3, with D perhaps given as TRBD1 or TRBD2 (6 bases each). The germline V gene has CDR1 SGHNT and CDR2 YYREEE (reference sequence). With 9 bases removed from V and 5 bases from J, the gap between germline ends came to 16 bases. The CDR3 covers 13 residues. The chain's CDR3 is CAIQGGGGDTQYF. In DNA form, the CDR3 reads TGTGCCATTCAAGGGGGAGGTGGAGATACGCAGTATTTT.

The chain employs TRBV9 and TRBJ2-5; 7 bases match TRBD2. Germline CDR1 reads SGDLS; CDR2 reads YYNGEE. The CDR3 extends over 15 amino acids. The V segment lost 2 bases and the J segment 2 bases; nucleotides outside the gene matches: 6. CDR3 sequence reads: CASSVFGRLQETQYF. The CDR3 nucleotides are TGTGCCAGCAGCGTTTTCGGGAGGCTTCAAGAGACCCAGTACTTC.

The V gene is TRBV27, the J gene TRBJ1-2; TRBD1 might be the D (6 bases). V lost 6 bases and J lost 5, with 22 bases in between. This CDR3 comprises 16 residues. CDR1 is MNHEY, CDR2 SMNVEV, per germline (reference sequence). Here the CDR3 DNA reads TGTGCCAGCAGCCCAGGGTCCACAGGGCTGGGGTATGGCTACACCTTC. Translating gives CASSPGSTGLGYGYTF.

The chain links TRBV19 to TRBJ1-1, with 7 bases fitting TRBD1. Germline V lookup: CDR1 LNHDA, CDR2 SQIVND (reference sequence). Unmatched junction bases numbered 4, after V lost 5 bases and J lost 1 base. This CDR3 has 14 residues. In DNA, the CDR3 is TGTGCCAGTAGTGTACAGGGGTCGAACACTGAAGCTTTCTTT. Residues: CASSVQGSNTEAFF.

This chain connects TRBV29-1 to TRBJ1-1, with TRBD1 matching over 8 bases. The trim removed 7 bases at V and 6 bases at J, leaving 13 bases unmatched. The CDR3 spans 14 residues. Germline assignment: CDR1 SQVTM and CDR2 ANQGSEA. CDR3 sequence reads: CSDPSGGESAEAFF. CDR3 nucleotides: TGCAGCGACCCCTCAGGGGGCGAATCTGCTGAAGCTTTCTTT.

There are a few counts of this clone. CDR3 sequence (DNA): TGTGCCAGCAGTTTATCGCCAGGGAGTATTGAAAAACTGTTTTTT. This codes for CASSLSPGSIEKLFF. The chain has TRBV28 and TRBJ1-4; maybe TRBD1 (5 bases). The CDR3 consists of 15 residues. CDR1 and CDR2 (germline): MDHEN, SYDVKM. V gave up 1 base and J gave up 7 bases, with 13 bases separating them.

This chain joins TRBV11-2 and TRBJ2-4; 9 nucleotides agree with TRBD1. CDR1 and CDR2 from the germline V gene are SGHAT and FQNNGV. The CDR3 spans 13 residues. The CDR3 here is CASAGTGRNIQYF. DNA of the CDR3: TGTGCGAGCGCCGGGACAGGGCGAAACATTCAGTACTTC.

This chain joins TRBV30 and TRBJ2-5, with 13 bases fitting TRBD2. V was pared by 8 bases and J by 5 bases, with 8 bases of the junction left unmatched. The germline CDR1 and CDR2 sequences are GTSNPN and SVGIG (reference sequence). The CDR3 is 14 amino acids. Here the CDR3 reads CAGPGTSGEETQYF. DNA of the CDR3: TGTGCCGGACCCGGGACTAGCGGGGAGGAGACCCAGTACTTC.

The V gene is TRBV9, the J gene TRBJ1-3; tentative D call: TRBD1 (6 bases). CDR1 SGDLS and CDR2 YYNGEE come from the germline V gene. The CDR3 consists of 16 residues. The CDR3 sequence is CTTLYPATGCRNTIYF. The CDR3 nucleotides read TGTACCACCCTCTACCCGGCCACAGGGTGTAGAAACACCATATATTTT.